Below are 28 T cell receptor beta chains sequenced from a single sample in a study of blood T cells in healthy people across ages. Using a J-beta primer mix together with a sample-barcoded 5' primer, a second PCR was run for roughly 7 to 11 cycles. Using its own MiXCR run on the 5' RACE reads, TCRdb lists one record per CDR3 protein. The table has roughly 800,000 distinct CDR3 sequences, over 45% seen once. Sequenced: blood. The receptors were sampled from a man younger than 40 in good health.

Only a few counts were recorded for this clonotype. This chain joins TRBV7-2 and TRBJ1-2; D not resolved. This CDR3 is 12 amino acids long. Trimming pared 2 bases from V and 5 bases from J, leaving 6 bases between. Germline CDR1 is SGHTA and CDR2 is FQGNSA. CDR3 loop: CASSLNSYGYTF. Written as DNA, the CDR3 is TGTGCCAGCAGCTTAAACTCTTATGGCTACACCTTC.

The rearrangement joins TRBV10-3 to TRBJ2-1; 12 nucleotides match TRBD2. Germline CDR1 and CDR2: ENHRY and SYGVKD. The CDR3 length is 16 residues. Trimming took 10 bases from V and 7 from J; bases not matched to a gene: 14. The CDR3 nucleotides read TGTGCCACCAATCCACGACTAGCGGGAGAGTTGAATGAGCAGTTCTTC. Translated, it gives CATNPRLAGELNEQFF.

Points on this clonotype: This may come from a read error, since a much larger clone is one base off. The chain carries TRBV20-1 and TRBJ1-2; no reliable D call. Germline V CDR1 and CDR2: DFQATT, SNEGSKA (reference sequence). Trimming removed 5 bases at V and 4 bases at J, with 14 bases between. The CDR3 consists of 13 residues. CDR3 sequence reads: CSALSGGSYGYTF. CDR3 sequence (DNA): TGCAGTGCTCTTTCGGGCGGTAGCTATGGCTACACCTTC.

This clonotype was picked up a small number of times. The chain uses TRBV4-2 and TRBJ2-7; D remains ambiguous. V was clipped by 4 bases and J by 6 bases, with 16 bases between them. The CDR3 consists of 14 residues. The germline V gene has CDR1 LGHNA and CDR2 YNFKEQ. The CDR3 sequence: CASSPPLEPAEQYF. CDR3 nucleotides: TGTGCCAGCAGCCCCCCTTTAGAGCCCGCCGAGCAGTACTTC.

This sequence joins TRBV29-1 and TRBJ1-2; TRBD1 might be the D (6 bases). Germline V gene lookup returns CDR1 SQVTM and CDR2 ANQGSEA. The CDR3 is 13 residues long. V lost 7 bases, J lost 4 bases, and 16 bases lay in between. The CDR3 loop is CSGVEQGAYGYTF. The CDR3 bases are TGCAGCGGGGTCGAACAGGGTGCCTATGGCTACACCTTC.

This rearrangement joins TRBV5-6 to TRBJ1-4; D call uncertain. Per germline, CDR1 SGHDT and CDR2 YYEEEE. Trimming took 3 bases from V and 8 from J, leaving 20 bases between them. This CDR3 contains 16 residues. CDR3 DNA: TGTGCCAGCAGCTCTGGGCCGCCTTCGCAGCGAGAAAAACTGTTTTTT. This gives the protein CASSSGPPSQREKLFF.

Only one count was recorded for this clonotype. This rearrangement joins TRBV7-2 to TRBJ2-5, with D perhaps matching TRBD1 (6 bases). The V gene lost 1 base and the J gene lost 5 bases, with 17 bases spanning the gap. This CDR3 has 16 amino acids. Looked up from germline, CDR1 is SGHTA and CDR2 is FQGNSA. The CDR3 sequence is CASSLVSTGFRETQYF. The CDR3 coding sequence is TGTGCCAGCAGCTTAGTTTCAACAGGGTTTCGCGAGACCCAGTACTTC.

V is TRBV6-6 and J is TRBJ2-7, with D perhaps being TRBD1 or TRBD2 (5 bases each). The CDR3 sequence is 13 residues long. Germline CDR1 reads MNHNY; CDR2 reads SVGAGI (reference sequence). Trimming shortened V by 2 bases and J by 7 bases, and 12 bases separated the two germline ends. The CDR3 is CASSYGGTGEQYF. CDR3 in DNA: TGTGCCAGCAGTTACGGGGGTACGGGAGAGCAGTACTTC.

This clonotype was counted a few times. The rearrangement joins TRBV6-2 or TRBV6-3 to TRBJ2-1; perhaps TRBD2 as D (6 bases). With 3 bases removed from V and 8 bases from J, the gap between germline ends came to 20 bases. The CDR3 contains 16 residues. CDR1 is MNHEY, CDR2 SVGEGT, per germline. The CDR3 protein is CASSYRRDYPGDEQFF. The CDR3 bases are TGTGCCAGCAGTTATCGGCGGGATTACCCGGGTGATGAGCAGTTCTTC.

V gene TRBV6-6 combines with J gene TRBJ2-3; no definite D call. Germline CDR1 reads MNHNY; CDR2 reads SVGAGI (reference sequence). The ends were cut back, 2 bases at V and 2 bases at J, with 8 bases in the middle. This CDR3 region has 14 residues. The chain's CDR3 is CASSYILNTDTQYF. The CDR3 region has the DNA TGTGCCAGCAGTTACATTCTTAACACAGATACGCAGTATTTT.

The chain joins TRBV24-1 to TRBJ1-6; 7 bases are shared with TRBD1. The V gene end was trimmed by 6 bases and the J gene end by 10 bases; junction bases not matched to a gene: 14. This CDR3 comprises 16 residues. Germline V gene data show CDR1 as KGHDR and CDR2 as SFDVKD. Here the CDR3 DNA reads TGTGCCACCAGTCGGGACATTGGGACAGTTACATCACCCCTCCACTTT. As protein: CATSRDIGTVTSPLHF.

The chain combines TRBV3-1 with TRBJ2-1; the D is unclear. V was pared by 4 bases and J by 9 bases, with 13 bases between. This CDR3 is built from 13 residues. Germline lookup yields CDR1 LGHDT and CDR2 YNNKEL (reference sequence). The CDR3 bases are TGTGCCAGCAGCCTCGTTTCTGCGCGTGAGCAGTTCTTC. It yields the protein CASSLVSAREQFF.

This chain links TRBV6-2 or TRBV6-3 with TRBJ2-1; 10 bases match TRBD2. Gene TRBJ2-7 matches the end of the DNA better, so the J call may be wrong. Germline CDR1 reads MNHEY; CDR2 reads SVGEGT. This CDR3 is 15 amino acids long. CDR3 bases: TGTGCCAGCGTCCAGCGGGGGGGCCCCTACAATGAGCAGTACTTC. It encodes CASVQRGGPYNEQYF.

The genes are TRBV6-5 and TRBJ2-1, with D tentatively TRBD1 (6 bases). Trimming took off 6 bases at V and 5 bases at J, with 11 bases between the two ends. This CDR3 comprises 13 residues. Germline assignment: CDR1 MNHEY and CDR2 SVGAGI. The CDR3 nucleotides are TGTGCCAGCAGGGAACAGGGACACAATGAGCAGTTCTTC. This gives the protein CASREQGHNEQFF.

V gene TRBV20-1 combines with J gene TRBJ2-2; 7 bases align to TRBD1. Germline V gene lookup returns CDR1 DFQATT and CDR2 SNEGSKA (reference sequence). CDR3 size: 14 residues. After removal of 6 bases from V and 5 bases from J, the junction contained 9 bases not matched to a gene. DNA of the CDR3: TGCAGTGCCCCGACGACAGGGCATACCGGGGAGCTGTTTTTT. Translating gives CSAPTTGHTGELFF.

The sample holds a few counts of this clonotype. The CDR3 reads CASRPRDISYNEQFF. In nucleotides, the CDR3 is TGTGCCAGCAGACCACGGGACATCTCCTACAATGAGCAGTTCTTC. V usage is TRBV6-5 and J usage is TRBJ2-1, with TRBD1 as a possible D gene (6 bases). V lost 6 bases, J lost 0 bases, and 12 bases lay in between. CDR1 and CDR2 from the germline V gene are MNHEY and SVGAGI. The CDR3 has 15 residues.

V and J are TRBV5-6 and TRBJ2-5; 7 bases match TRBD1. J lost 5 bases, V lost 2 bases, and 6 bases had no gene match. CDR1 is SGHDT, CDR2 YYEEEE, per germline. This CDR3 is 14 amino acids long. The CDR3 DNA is TGTGCCAGCAGCTTTCGACAGGGTGGGGAGACCCAGTACTTC. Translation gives CASSFRQGGETQYF.

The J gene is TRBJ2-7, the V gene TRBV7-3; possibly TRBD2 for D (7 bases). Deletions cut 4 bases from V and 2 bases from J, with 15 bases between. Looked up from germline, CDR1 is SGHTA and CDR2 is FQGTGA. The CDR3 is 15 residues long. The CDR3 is CASSSQAGATYEQYF. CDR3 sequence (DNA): TGTGCCAGCAGCTCCCAGGCGGGGGCTACCTACGAGCAGTACTTC.

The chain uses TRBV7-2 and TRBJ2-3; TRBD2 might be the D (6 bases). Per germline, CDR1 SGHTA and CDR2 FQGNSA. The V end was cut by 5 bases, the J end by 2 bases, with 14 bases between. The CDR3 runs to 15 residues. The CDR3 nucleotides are TGTGCCAGCAGCCCCGGGACTCCGTACACAGATACGCAGTATTTT. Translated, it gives CASSPGTPYTDTQYF.

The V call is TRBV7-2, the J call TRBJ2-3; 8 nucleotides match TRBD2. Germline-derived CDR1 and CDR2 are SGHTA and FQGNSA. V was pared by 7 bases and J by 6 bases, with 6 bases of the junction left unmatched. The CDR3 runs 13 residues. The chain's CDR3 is CASNPGGGDTQYF. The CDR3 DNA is TGTGCCAGCAACCCGGGCGGGGGGGATACGCAGTATTTT.

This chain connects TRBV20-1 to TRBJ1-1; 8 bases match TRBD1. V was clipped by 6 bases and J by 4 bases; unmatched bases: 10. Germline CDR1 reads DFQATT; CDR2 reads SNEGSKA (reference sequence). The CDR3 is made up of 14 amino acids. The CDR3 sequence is CSAPNGQGTTEAFF. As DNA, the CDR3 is TGCAGTGCCCCGAATGGACAGGGTACCACTGAAGCTTTCTTT.

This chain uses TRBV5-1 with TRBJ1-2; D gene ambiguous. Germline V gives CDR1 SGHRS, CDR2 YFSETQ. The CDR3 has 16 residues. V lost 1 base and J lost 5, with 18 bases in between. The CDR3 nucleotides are TGCGCCAGCAGCTTGAGCACCGGAACGAACCCTTATGGCTACACCTTC. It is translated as CASSLSTGTNPYGYTF.

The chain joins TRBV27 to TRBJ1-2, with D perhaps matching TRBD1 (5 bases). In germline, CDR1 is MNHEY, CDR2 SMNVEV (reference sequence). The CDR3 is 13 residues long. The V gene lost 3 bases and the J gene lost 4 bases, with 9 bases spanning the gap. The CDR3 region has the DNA TGTGCCAGCAGTTTCGGGACCTCCTATGGCTACACCTTC. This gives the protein CASSFGTSYGYTF.

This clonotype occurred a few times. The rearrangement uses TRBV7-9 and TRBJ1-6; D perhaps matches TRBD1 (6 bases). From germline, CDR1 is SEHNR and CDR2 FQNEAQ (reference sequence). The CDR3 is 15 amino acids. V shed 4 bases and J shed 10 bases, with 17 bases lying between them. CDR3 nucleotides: TGTGCCAGCAGCTCAGGGGACCGAAGGCGATCACCCCTCCACTTT. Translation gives CASSSGDRRRSPLHF.

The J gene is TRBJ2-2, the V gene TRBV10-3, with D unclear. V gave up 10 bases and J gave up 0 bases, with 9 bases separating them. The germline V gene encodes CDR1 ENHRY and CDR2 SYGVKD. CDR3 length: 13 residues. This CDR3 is CATKGSNTGELFF. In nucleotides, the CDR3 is TGTGCCACAAAAGGATCGAACACCGGGGAGCTGTTTTTT.

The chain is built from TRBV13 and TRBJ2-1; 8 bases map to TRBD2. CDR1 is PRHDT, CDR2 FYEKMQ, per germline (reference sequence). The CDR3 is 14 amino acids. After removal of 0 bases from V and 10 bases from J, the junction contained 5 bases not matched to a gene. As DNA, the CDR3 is TGTGCCAGCAGCTTAGGCCTAGCGGGCTTCGAGCAGTTCTTC. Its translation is CASSLGLAGFEQFF.

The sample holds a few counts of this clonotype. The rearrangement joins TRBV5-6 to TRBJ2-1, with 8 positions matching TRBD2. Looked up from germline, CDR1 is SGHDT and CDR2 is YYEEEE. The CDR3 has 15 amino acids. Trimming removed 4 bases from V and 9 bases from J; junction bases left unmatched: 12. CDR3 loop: CASSRTGTRSGEQFF. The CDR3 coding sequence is TGTGCCAGCAGCAGAACCGGGACTAGGTCGGGTGAGCAGTTCTTC.

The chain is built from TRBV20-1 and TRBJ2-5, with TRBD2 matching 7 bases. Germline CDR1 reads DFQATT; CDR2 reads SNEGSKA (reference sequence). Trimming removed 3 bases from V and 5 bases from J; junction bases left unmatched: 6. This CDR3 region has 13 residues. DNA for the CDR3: TGCAGTGCTAGGGTCCCGGGAGGCGAGACCCAGTACTTC. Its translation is CSARVPGGETQYF.